This TCR beta chain was recovered during a study of blood T cell repertoires in COVID-19. Study overall: The analysed material was cDNA or gDNA that came from T cells, B-cell-depleted T cells, or PBMCs.

Recruited during active infection, patients (from Seattle) were subsequently followed longitudinally. Germline V gene sequence: CDR1 MNHEY, CDR2 SVGAGI. V was pared by 7 bases and J by 2 bases, with 9 bases between. The CDR3 contains 12 residues. Sequenced by immunoSEQ multiplex PCR; TCRdb stores in-frame clones only, minus some. This repertoire shows 250,000 to 300,000 clones, 86% found once; its top ten account for less than 15%. The sample taken for sequencing was peripheral blood. V and J are TRBV6-5 and TRBJ2-7; possible D gene TRBD1, 6 bases. The TCR originated in a woman in her 30s with COVID-19, enrolled during active disease. The CDR3 region has the DNA TGTGCCAGCACATGGACAGCCTACGAGCAGTACTTC. Protein sequence: CASTWTAYEQYF.